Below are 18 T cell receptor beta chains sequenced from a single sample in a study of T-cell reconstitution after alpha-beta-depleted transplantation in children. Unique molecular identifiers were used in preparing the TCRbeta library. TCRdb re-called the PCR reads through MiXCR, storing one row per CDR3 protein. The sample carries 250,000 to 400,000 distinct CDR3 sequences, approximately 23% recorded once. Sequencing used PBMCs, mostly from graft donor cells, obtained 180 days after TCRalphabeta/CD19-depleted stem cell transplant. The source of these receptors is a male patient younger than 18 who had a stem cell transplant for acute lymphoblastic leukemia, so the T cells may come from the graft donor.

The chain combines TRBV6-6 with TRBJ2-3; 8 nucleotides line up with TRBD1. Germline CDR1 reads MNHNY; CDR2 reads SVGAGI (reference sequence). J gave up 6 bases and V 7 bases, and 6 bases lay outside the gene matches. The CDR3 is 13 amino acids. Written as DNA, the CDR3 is TGTGCCAGCAAAAGCAGGGGGCAGGATACGCAGTATTTT. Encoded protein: CASKSRGQDTQYF.

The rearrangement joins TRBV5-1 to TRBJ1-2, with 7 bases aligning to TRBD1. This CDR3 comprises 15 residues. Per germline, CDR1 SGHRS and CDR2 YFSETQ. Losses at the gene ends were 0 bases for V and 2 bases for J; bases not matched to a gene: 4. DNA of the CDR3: TGCGCCAGCAGCTTGGAGGGGGCCCGCAACTATGGCTACACCTTC. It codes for CASSLEGARNYGYTF.

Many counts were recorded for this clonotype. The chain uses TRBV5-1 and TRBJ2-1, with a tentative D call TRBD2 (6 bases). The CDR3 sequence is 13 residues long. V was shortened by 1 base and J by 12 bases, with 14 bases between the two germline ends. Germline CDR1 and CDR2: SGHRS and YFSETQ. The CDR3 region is CASSLFWGEVQFF. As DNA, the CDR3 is TGCGCCAGCAGCTTGTTTTGGGGGGAAGTGCAGTTCTTC.

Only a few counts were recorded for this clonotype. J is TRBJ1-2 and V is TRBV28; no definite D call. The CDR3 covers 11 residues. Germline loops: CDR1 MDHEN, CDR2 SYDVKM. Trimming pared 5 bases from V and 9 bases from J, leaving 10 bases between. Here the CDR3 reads CASSALFSYTF. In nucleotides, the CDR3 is TGTGCCAGCAGTGCCCTTTTCAGCTACACCTTC.

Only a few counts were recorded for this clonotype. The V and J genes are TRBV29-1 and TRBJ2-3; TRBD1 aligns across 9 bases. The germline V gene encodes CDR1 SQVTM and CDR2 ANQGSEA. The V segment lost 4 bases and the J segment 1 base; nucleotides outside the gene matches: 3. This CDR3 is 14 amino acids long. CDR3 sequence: CSVAQGAGTDTQYF. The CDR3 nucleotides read TGCAGCGTTGCACAGGGGGCGGGCACAGATACGCAGTATTTT.

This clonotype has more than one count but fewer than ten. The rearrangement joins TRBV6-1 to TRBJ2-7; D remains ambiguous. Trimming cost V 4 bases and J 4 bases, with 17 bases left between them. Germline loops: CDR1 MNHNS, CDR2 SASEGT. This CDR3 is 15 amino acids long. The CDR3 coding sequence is TGTGCCAGCAGTGGGCGGCCAAGATTCGTTTACGAGCAGTACTTC. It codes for CASSGRPRFVYEQYF.

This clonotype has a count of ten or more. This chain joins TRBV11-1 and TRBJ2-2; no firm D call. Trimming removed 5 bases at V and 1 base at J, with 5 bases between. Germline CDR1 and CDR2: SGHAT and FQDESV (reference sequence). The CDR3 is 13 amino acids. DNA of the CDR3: TGTGCCAGCAGCCCAATGAACACCGGGGAGCTGTTTTTT. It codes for CASSPMNTGELFF.

This CDR3 is CASSLTSAGGGELFF. The CDR3 DNA follows: TGTGCCAGCAGCTTAACGTCAGCGGGAGGCGGGGAGCTGTTTTTT. V gene TRBV7-3 combines with J gene TRBJ2-2; TRBD2 aligns across 9 bases. CDR1 SGHTA and CDR2 FQGTGA come from the germline V gene. The CDR3 has 15 amino acids. With V trimmed by 0 bases and J by 7 bases, 3 bases remained unmatched.

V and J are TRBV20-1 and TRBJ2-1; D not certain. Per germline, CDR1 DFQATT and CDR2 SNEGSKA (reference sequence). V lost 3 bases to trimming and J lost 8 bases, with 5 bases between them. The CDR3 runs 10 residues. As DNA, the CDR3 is TGCAGTGCTAGTGAGGATGAGCAGTTCTTC. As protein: CSASEDEQFF.

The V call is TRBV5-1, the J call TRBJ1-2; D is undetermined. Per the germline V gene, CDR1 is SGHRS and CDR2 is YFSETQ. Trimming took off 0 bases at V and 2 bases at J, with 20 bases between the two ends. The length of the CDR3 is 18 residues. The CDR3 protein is CASSLVWVGSEANYGYTF. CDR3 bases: TGCGCCAGCAGCTTGGTGTGGGTCGGATCAGAGGCGAACTATGGCTACACCTTC. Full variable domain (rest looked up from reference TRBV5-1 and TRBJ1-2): KAGVTQTPRYLIKTRGQQVTLSCSPISGHRSVSWYQQTPGQGLQFLFEYFSETQRNKGNFPGRFSGRQFSNSRSEMNVSTLELGDSALYLCASSLVWVGSEANYGYTFGSGTRLTVV.

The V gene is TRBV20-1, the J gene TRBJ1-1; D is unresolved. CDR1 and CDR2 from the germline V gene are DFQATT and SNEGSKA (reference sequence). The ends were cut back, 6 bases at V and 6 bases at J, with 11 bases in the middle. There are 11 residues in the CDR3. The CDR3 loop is CSAPSSPEAFF. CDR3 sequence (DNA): TGCAGTGCCCCTTCAAGTCCTGAAGCTTTCTTT.

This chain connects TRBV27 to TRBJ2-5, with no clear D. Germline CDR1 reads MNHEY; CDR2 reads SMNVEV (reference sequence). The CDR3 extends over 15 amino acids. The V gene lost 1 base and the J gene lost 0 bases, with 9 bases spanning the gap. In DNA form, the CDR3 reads TGTGCCAGCAGTTTATTGTTCCCGTACCAAGAGACCCAGTACTTC. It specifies CASSLLFPYQETQYF.

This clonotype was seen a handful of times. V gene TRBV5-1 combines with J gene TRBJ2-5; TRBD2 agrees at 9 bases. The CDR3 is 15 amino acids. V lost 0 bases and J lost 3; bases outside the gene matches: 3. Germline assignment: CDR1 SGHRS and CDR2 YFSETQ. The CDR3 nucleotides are TGCGCCAGCAGCTTGGTCGCTAGCGGGGAAGAGACCCAGTACTTC. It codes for CASSLVASGEETQYF.

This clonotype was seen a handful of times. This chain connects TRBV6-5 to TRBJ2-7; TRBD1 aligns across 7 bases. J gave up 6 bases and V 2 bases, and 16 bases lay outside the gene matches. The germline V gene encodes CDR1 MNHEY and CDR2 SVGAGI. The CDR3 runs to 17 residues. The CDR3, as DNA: TGTGCCAGCAGTTACGCCCGGGACAGCGGCATCATGGGCGAGCAGTACTTC. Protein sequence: CASSYARDSGIMGEQYF.

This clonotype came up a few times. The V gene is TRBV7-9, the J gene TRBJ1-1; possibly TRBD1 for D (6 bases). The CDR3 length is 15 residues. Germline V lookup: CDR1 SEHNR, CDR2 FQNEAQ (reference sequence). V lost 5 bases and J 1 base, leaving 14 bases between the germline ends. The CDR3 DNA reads TGTGCCAGCAGCCCCTCAGGGGTCGGGAACACTGAAGCTTTCTTT. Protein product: CASSPSGVGNTEAFF.

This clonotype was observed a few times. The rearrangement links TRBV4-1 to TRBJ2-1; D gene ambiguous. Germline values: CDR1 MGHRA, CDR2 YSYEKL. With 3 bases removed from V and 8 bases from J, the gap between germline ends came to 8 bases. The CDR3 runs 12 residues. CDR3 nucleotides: TGCGCCAGCAGCCATCCAGGCGATGAGCAGTTCTTC. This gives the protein CASSHPGDEQFF.

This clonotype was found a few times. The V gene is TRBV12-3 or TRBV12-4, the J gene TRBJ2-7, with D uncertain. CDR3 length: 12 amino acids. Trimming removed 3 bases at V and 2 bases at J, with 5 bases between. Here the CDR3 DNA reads TGTGCCAGCAGTTTTAGGACCTACGAGCAGTACTTC. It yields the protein CASSFRTYEQYF.

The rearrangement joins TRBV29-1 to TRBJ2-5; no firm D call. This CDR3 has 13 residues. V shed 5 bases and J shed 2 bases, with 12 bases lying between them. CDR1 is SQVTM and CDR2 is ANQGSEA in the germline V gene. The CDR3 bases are TGCAGCGTTTACCGAGAAAAACAAGAGACCCAGTACTTC. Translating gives CSVYREKQETQYF.